The rows below give T cell receptor beta chains drawn from one sample of a study of blood T cells in healthy people across ages. TCRdb fed the 5' RACE reads into MiXCR, producing one record per CDR3 protein. The repertoire holds under 2,000,000 distinct CDR3 sequences, with 40% to 55% as singletons. The source material was blood. All receptors derive from a woman in her forties in good health. CDR3s include the opening cysteine and the closing phenylalanine or tryptophan. A D gene is named only where the DNA matches it firmly. Size tells how often a clone was seen (once, few, many) or the class of an expanded clone, and some rows leave it out.

d_call j_call v_call clone_size cdr3_nt cdr3_aa
. TRBJ2-5 TRBV7-2 . TGTGCCAGCAGCCCCACCCCAGGGGCCGGGGAAACCCAGTACTTC CASSPTPGAGETQYF
. TRBJ2-4 TRBV27 many TGTGCCAGCGGAAACCCTGGGGCCAAAAACATTCAGTACTTC CASGNPGAKNIQYF
. TRBJ2-5 TRBV2 . TGTGCCGGCAGGGTTCACAAGGAGACCCAGTACTTC CAGRVHKETQYF
TRBD1 TRBJ1-2 TRBV29-1 few TGCAGCGTTGAAAAGGGACAGGGGGCTGGGGGCTACACCTTC CSVEKGQGAGGYTF
. TRBJ2-3 TRBV6-5 . TGTGCCAGCAGACAGGGTGGGGGTGGCGCAGATACGCAGTATTTT CASRQGGGGADTQYF
. TRBJ1-4 TRBV4-2 . TGTGCCAGCAGCCAAGCCCCCTCAGGGTCGGGCAATGAAAAACTGTTTTTT CASSQAPSGSGNEKLFF
. TRBJ2-1 TRBV28 . TGTGCCAGCCTCCCCCTGACGGGGGAGCAGTTCTTC CASLPLTGEQFF
. TRBJ2-3 TRBV11-2 . TGTGCCAGCAGCGAGGCGGGACGACGAAGCACAGATACGCAGTATTTT CASSEAGRRSTDTQYF
TRBD1 TRBJ2-5 TRBV5-1 . TGCGCCAGCAGCTTCGACGCGACAGGGATAAGGGAGACCCAGTACTTC CASSFDATGIRETQYF
TRBD1 TRBJ2-3 TRBV24-1 . TGTGCCACCGGGCAGGGGGCTGGAGATACGCAGTATTTT CATGQGAGDTQYF
. TRBJ1-1 TRBV20-1 . TGCAGTGCCCTTAAAGGGGGCACTGAAGCTTTCTTT CSALKGGTEAFF
. TRBJ2-6 TRBV28 . TGTGCCAGCAGTTTAATTCCGGGACGTTTTTCTTCTGGGGCCGACGTCCTGACTTTC CASSLIPGRFSSGADVLTF
. TRBJ1-1 TRBV4-3 . TGCGCCAGCTCATTGCAAGAGGCCACTGAAGCTTTCTTT CASSLQEATEAFF
. TRBJ1-2 TRBV6-6 few TGTGCCAGCAGGGGTATCCGTTCGTATGGCTACACCTTC CASRGIRSYGYTF
TRBD1 TRBJ2-6 TRBV27 . TGTGCCAGCAGAGAGACAGGGTTGAACGTCCTGACTTTC CASRETGLNVLTF
. TRBJ1-4 TRBV7-9 . TGTGCCAGCAGCTTGCTTGGGGAAAAACTGTTTTTT CASSLLGEKLFF
. TRBJ2-3 TRBV7-3 . TGTGCCAGCAGCTTATTTGGGCCTTCAGATACGCAGTATTTT CASSLFGPSDTQYF
TRBD1 TRBJ2-5 TRBV7-2 few TGTGCCAGCAGCTGGAAACAGGGGGGCGCAGAGACCCAGTACTTC CASSWKQGGAETQYF
TRBD1 TRBJ1-2 TRBV29-1 few TGCAGCGTCCCGGGACAGGGGGCAATTGGCTACACCTTC CSVPGQGAIGYTF
TRBD1 TRBJ1-4 TRBV6-5 . TGTGCCAGCAGTTACCAGGGACAGTTTAATGAAAAACTGTTTTTT CASSYQGQFNEKLFF
. TRBJ2-6 TRBV5-1 . TGCGCCAGCAGCCCTCCCTTCTCTGGGGCCATCGTCCTGACTTTC CASSPPFSGAIVLTF
. TRBJ2-3 TRBV11-2 . TGTGCCAGCAGCGGGGCATACGGCACAGATACGCAGTATTTT CASSGAYGTDTQYF
. TRBJ2-1 TRBV7-9 few TGTGCCAGCAGCGGACGGGCCTCCCACAATGAGCAGTTCTTC CASSGRASHNEQFF
. TRBJ2-3 TRBV6-1 once TGTGCCAGCACTCACAGCACAGATACGCAGTATTTT CASTHSTDTQYF
. TRBJ1-4 TRBV20-1 . TGCAGTGCTAGGCTCGGGTGGAATTTAGATGAAAAACTGTTTTTT CSARLGWNLDEKLFF
. TRBJ2-3 TRBV6-2/TRBV6-3 . TGTGCCAGCAGACGCCGGGGCCTTGAGGATACGCAGTATTTT CASRRRGLEDTQYF
TRBD2 TRBJ2-3 TRBV9 . TGTGCCAACAGCCCTAGGACTAGCGGGTGGGGAGATACGCAGTATTTT CANSPRTSGWGDTQYF
. TRBJ1-2 TRBV5-1 . TGCGCCAGCAGATCAGGGGAATGGGAGCGTAACTATGGCTACACCTTC CASRSGEWERNYGYTF
TRBD1 TRBJ2-1 TRBV6-5 . TGTGCCAGCAGTGACGGGGTACAGGGGAGGCAGTTCTTC CASSDGVQGRQFF